This TCR beta chain was retrieved from a study of post-analysis software for immune sequencing data. General study findings and limits: Relative to controls, patients had several TRBV segments at higher frequency, with TRBV5-6, TRBV5-1 and TRBV20-1 among these.

Germline V gene lookup returns CDR1 KGHDR and CDR2 SFDVKD. This CDR3 spans 15 amino acids. The TCR beta cDNA libraries contained unique molecular identifiers. TCRdb fed the PCR reads into MiXCR, producing one record per CDR3 protein. The table has approximately 250,000 distinct CDR3 sequences, 36% seen once. To note about this clonotype: Its antigen is unknown. This may be a read error: a much more frequent sequence differs by one nucleotide.

The chain employs TRBV24-1 and TRBJ1-5; D not resolved. The sequence was obtained from a girl aged 5 to 17 with multiple sclerosis. The sequenced material came from blood. The DNA of the CDR3 is TGTGCCACCAGTGATCGGGGTTATAGCAATCAGCCCCAGCAATTT. This translates into CATSDRGYSNQPQQF.